What follows are 20 T cell receptor beta chains derived from one specimen sequenced in a study of vaccination and CD4 T cells after COVID-19. Treatment given: roughly ten-day PBMC culture with coronavirus spike peptide pools or control peptides (ViraFEST assay). The antigens for these receptors are not known. The Oncomine TCR Beta short-read assay sequenced DNA from cultured CD4+ T cells. TCRdb itself ran the PCR reads through MiXCR, one entry per CDR3 protein. The sample shows roughly 10,000 distinct CDR3 sequences, around 73% of them seen only once. The sample comprised CD4+ T cells from blood, cultured in vitro. These receptors originate from a human donor who had recovered from COVID-19.

This sequence joins TRBV19 and TRBJ2-1, with 8 bases fitting TRBD2. After removal of 4 bases from V and 0 bases from J, the junction contained 8 bases not matched to a gene. This CDR3 is built from 17 residues. CDR1 is LNHDA and CDR2 is SQIVND in the germline V gene (reference sequence). DNA for the CDR3: TGTGCCAGTAGTAATCACGCCGGGACTAGCTCCTACAATGAGCAGTTCTTC. Its translation: CASSNHAGTSSYNEQFF.

The J gene is TRBJ2-7, the V gene TRBV7-2; 14 bases are a match to TRBD2. V lost 8 bases and J lost 4; bases outside the gene matches: 10. The length of the CDR3 is 16 residues. The germline gives CDR1 SGHTA, CDR2 FQGNSA. DNA for the CDR3: TGTGCCAGCTCCAAGGGACTAGCGGGAGAGGGTTACGAGCAGTACTTC. Protein: CASSKGLAGEGYEQYF.

In regard to this clonotype: Relative to the germline gene, one junction end is altered; a read error may explain this. V is TRBV29-1 and J is TRBJ2-1; 8 bases line up with TRBD2. The germline CDR1 and CDR2 sequences are SQVTM and ANQGSEA. The CDR3 sequence is 16 residues long. The CDR3 DNA is TGCACCGTTCGGGGTGGGGCGGGAGGCCGGGTCAATGAGCAGTTCTTC. Residues: CTVRGGAGGRVNEQFF.

For the CDR3, the DNA is TGTGCCAGCAGTTTTACCGGGGGGGCGAGCAATTCACCCCTCCACTTT. Translated, it gives CASSFTGGASNSPLHF. This chain joins TRBV6-5 and TRBJ1-6, with D possibly being TRBD1 (6 bases). This CDR3 region has 16 residues. Germline V gives CDR1 MNHEY, CDR2 SVGAGI. V was clipped by 4 bases and J by 7 bases, with 17 bases between them.

The chain joins TRBV30 to TRBJ1-2, with TRBD1 as a possible D gene (5 bases). The V end lost 2 bases, the J end lost 4 bases, and 17 bases lay between the germline ends. Germline CDR1 and CDR2: GTSNPN and SVGIG (reference sequence). The CDR3 covers 15 residues. The CDR3 region has the DNA TGTGCCTGGAGTCCCCCCAACGGCAGGGCCTATGGCTACACCTTC. It specifies CAWSPPNGRAYGYTF.

V gene TRBV7-9 combines with J gene TRBJ1-3; D perhaps matches TRBD1 (5 bases). The germline V gene encodes CDR1 SEHNR and CDR2 FQNEAQ (reference sequence). Trimming shortened V by 3 bases and J by 2 bases, and 11 bases separated the two germline ends. The CDR3 totals 15 residues. CDR3 residues: CASSLRGTAGNTIYF. The CDR3 nucleotides read TGTGCCAGCAGCTTGCGGGGGACGGCTGGAAACACCATATATTTT.

By frequency in the sample, this clonotype is medium-sized. This chain joins TRBV2 and TRBJ2-3; D is unclear. CDR1 is SNHLY and CDR2 is FYNNEI in the germline V gene. The CDR3 has 14 amino acids. Trimming shortened V by 1 base and J by 2 bases, and 7 bases separated the two germline ends. The CDR3 spells CASSEEAYTDTQYF. CDR3 coding DNA: TGTGCCAGCAGTGAAGAGGCCTACACAGATACGCAGTATTTT.

The V and J genes are TRBV24-1 and TRBJ1-1; D remains ambiguous. The CDR3 length is 13 residues. V lost 5 bases and J lost 1, with 7 bases in between. From germline, CDR1 is KGHDR and CDR2 SFDVKD. CDR3 sequence (DNA): TGTGCCACCAGTGCCAGGCAGAACACTGAAGCTTTCTTT. Protein: CATSARQNTEAFF.

The chain employs TRBV20-1 and TRBJ2-7; 14 bases map to TRBD2. Germline V CDR1 and CDR2: DFQATT, SNEGSKA (reference sequence). The CDR3 consists of 13 residues. V dropped 6 bases and J dropped 6; count of bases not matched to a gene: 4. The CDR3 loop is CSAAGTSGSEQYF. CDR3 nucleotide sequence: TGCAGTGCGGCCGGGACTAGCGGGAGCGAGCAGTACTTC.

The CDR3 coding sequence is TGCAGTGCTAGTTACGAGGTAGATACGCAGTATTTT. It translates to CSASYEVDTQYF. The chain recombines TRBV20-1 with TRBJ2-3; D is ambiguous. V shed 3 bases and J shed 5 bases, with 9 bases lying between them. The CDR3 spans 12 residues. Per germline, CDR1 DFQATT and CDR2 SNEGSKA (reference sequence).

The rearrangement joins TRBV28 to TRBJ2-7; 7 bases agree with TRBD2. V was pared by 7 bases and J by 7 bases, with 13 bases of the junction left unmatched. Germline V CDR1 and CDR2: MDHEN, SYDVKM. The CDR3 runs to 14 residues. The CDR3 sequence: CASTTPAGGKEQYF. CDR3 in DNA: TGTGCCAGCACCACACCCGCCGGGGGGAAGGAGCAGTACTTC.

V gene TRBV19 combines with J gene TRBJ1-2; 10 nucleotides match TRBD1. Germline V gene lookup returns CDR1 LNHDA and CDR2 SQIVND (reference sequence). The CDR3 has 17 amino acids. V lost 5 bases, J lost 6 bases, and 15 bases stayed unmatched. CDR3 DNA sequence: TGTGCCAGTAGTGGCCCCCGGGACAGGGGTCGGATTAATGGCTACACCTTC. Its protein is CASSGPRDRGRINGYTF.

The genes are TRBV18 and TRBJ2-2, with 10 bases matching TRBD2. The germline V gene encodes CDR1 KGHSH and CDR2 LQKENI. Losses at the gene ends were 1 base for V and 4 bases for J; bases not matched to a gene: 9. This CDR3 has 18 residues. DNA for the CDR3: TGTGCCAGCTCACCACTCAGTGGGCTAGCGGGAGCCACCGGGGAGCTGTTTTTT. Amino acids: CASSPLSGLAGATGELFF.

The DNA for the CDR3 is TGTGCCAGCAGAGTCGACAGGGGGAGCAATCAGCCCCAGCATTTT. Translation: CASRVDRGSNQPQHF. The rearrangement joins TRBV6-1 to TRBJ1-5; 9 bases line up with TRBD1. The V gene's germline CDR1 is MNHNS and CDR2 SASEGT. This CDR3 has 15 amino acids. V trimming: 6 bases; J trimming: 1 base; junction bases outside the gene matches: 4.

The J gene is TRBJ2-6, the V gene TRBV20-1; D possibly corresponds to TRBD1 (6 bases). V lost 3 bases to trimming and J lost 2 bases, with 8 bases between them. Germline CDR1 is DFQATT and CDR2 is SNEGSKA (reference sequence). The CDR3 spans 14 residues. This CDR3 reads CSASRQAGANVLTF. CDR3 sequence (DNA): TGCAGTGCTAGCAGACAGGCTGGGGCCAACGTCCTGACTTTC.

This rearrangement joins TRBV27 to TRBJ1-3, with 7 bases fitting TRBD1. This CDR3 contains 16 residues. Germline values: CDR1 MNHEY, CDR2 SMNVEV (reference sequence). V lost 5 bases and J lost 10; bases outside the gene matches: 17. CDR3 in DNA: TGTGCCAGCAGTAAGGATCAACAGGGGCGGCCTAGGACCATATATTTT. Protein product: CASSKDQQGRPRTIYF.

V and J are TRBV6-1 and TRBJ1-1; TRBD1 might be the D (5 bases). CDR1 is MNHNS, CDR2 SASEGT, per germline. This CDR3 is 12 amino acids long. Trimming took off 8 bases at V and 5 bases at J, with 12 bases between the two ends. CDR3: CASGKQATEAFF. The CDR3 DNA follows: TGTGCCAGCGGGAAACAGGCTACTGAAGCTTTCTTT.

The sample holds a few counts of this clonotype. V and J are TRBV6-2 or TRBV6-3 and TRBJ2-7, with 8 bases identical to TRBD2. This CDR3 spans 14 amino acids. Germline V CDR1 and CDR2: MNHEY, SVGEGT. Trimming took 2 bases from V and 5 from J; bases not matched to a gene: 5. CDR3 sequence: CASSYTGTRNEQYF. The CDR3 DNA sequence: TGTGCCAGCAGTTACACGGGGACTAGGAACGAGCAGTACTTC.

A word on this clonotype: One end of the junction varies from germline; a read error may be responsible. The genes are TRBV20-1 and TRBJ2-3, with TRBD2 matching 9 bases. CDR1 is DFQATT and CDR2 is SNEGSKA in the germline V gene (reference sequence). The CDR3 sequence is 13 residues long. The CDR3 coding sequence is TGCAGTGTTAGAGGTAGCGGGGGCTATACGCAGTATTTT. Amino acids: CSVRGSGGYTQYF.

This clonotype was seen a handful of times. The chain links TRBV19 to TRBJ1-1; D is ambiguous. The V end lost 0 bases, the J end lost 8 bases, and 10 bases lay between the germline ends. Germline values: CDR1 LNHDA, CDR2 SQIVND (reference sequence). The CDR3 is 13 residues long. CDR3 protein: CASSIDRRLEAFF. In DNA, the CDR3 is TGTGCCAGTAGTATAGATCGGCGGTTGGAAGCTTTCTTT.